The rows below give T cell receptor delta chains drawn from one sample of a study of Vδ1+ human thymocytes. TCRdb re-processed the multiplex PCR reads via CATT. The repertoire holds about 27,000 delta-chain clones, with roughly 29% as singletons. The sequencing input was Vdelta1+ gamma-delta thymocytes from the thymus. Receptors originate from a boy under two years old who had congenital heart surgery. Each CDR3 is given with its conserved first and last residue. The D gene is left open where the match is weak. Size values are once, few and many counts, or a class for expanded clones, and some rows have none.

v_gene: TRDV1; abundance: -; d_gene: TRDD3; j_gene: TRDJ1; CDR3aa: CALGGKAFLLGDKVNTDKLIF; CDR3nt: TGTGCTCTTGGGGGAAAGGCCTTCCTACTGGGGGATAAGGTGAACACCGATAAACTCATCTTT
v_gene: TRDV1; abundance: -; d_gene: -; j_gene: TRDJ1; CDR3aa: CALGEVYVLPHTPGCKLIF; CDR3nt: TGTGCTCTTGGGGAAGTCTACGTCCTCCCCCACACGCCGGGTTGTAAACTCATCTTT
v_gene: TRDV1; abundance: -; d_gene: -; j_gene: TRDJ1; CDR3aa: CALGEAFLLGITGGSNTDKLIF; CDR3nt: TGTGCTCTTGGGGAGGCCTTCCTACTCGGCATTACTGGGGGATCCAACACCGATAAACTCATCTTT
v_gene: TRDV1; abundance: -; d_gene: TRDD3; j_gene: TRDJ1; CDR3aa: CARGELSSLLGDPYPVKLIF; CDR3nt: TGTGCTCGTGGGGAACTTTCCTCCCTACTGGGGGATCCCTACCCTGTTAAACTCATCTTT
v_gene: TRDV1; abundance: few; d_gene: TRDD3; j_gene: TRDJ2; CDR3aa: CALVNATDYWGIRIRAAQLFF; CDR3nt: TGTGCTCTTGTAAACGCCACAGATTACTGGGGGATAAGGATACGGGCAGCACAACTCTTCTTT
v_gene: TRDV1; abundance: -; d_gene: -; j_gene: TRDJ1; CDR3aa: CALGEQDSYLLGYVELIF; CDR3nt: TGTGCTCTTGGGGAACAGGATTCCTACCTACTGGGGTACGTTGAACTCATCTTT
v_gene: TRDV1; abundance: -; d_gene: TRDD3; j_gene: TRDJ1; CDR3aa: CALGELTRPSYHLLYWGIQGEYTDKLIF; CDR3nt: TGTGCTCTTGGGGAACTAACCCGGCCTTCCTACCATCTCCTCTACTGGGGGATACAAGGAGAGTACACCGATAAACTCATCTTT
v_gene: TRDV1; abundance: few; d_gene: -; j_gene: TRDJ1; CDR3aa: CALGNGGSYTRTAYTDKLIF; CDR3nt: TGTGCTCTTGGGAACGGGGGATCCTACACTCGGACTGCCTACACCGATAAACTCATCTTT
v_gene: TRDV1; abundance: few; d_gene: -; j_gene: TRDJ1; CDR3aa: CALGVHPLNPLPTKLIF; CDR3nt: TGTGCTCTTGGGGTTCACCCTTTGAATCCCCTACCTACAAAACTCATCTTT
v_gene: TRDV1; abundance: few; d_gene: -; j_gene: TRDJ1; CDR3aa: CALGGPRLIEATDKLIF; CDR3nt: TGTGCTCTTGGGGGTCCCAGGCTGATAGAGGCGACCGATAAACTCATCTTT